The 6 T cell receptor beta chains in this list originate from one sample, sequenced in a study of human CD8 memory T cell subsets. Libraries of TCR beta chains were produced by 5' RACE (UMI-labeled). Each CDR3 protein gets one entry in TCRdb, which reprocessed the 5' RACE reads and gives no DNA. Its table records about 17,000 distinct CDR3 sequences. The sequenced sample was CD8+ stem-like memory T cells (TSCM and TCM) sorted from PBMCs. Subset described: stem-like memory CD8 T cells (TSTEM), CCR7+ PD-1- TIGIT-. These receptors all come from a human donor in good health.

J is TRBJ2-2 and V is TRBV25-1; TCRdb's D call, TRBD2, is unchecked because there is no DNA. There are 12 residues in the CDR3. Germline V gene sequence: CDR1 MGHDK, CDR2 SYGVNS. CDR3 sequence reads: CASSDTSGELFF.

Considering frequency, this clonotype is medium-sized. V is TRBV4-2 and J is TRBJ1-6. The CDR3 is 15 amino acids. Per germline, CDR1 LGHNA and CDR2 YNFKEQ. This chain's CDR3 is CASSQDFSDGSPLHF.

The J gene is TRBJ2-4, the V gene TRBV7-3; TCRdb outputs TRBD2, but without DNA this stays unchecked. The CDR3 sequence is 20 residues long. The V gene's germline CDR1 is SGHTA and CDR2 FQGTGA. CDR3 sequence reads: CASSLKLRDPHSSAKNIQYF.

This sequence joins TRBV12-3 or TRBV12-4 and TRBJ2-3; TCRdb reports TRBD2, a call that lacks DNA to check it against. The CDR3 totals 19 residues. CDR3 region: CASSLDRASGRAQTDTQYF.

The rearrangement joins TRBV6-2 or TRBV6-3 to TRBJ2-7; TCRdb names TRBD1, which stays unverified in the absence of DNA. The CDR3 has 17 amino acids. Germline V CDR1 and CDR2: MNHEY, SVGEGT. The CDR3 here is CASSYSISGQGLYEQYF.

V usage is TRBV20-1 and J usage is TRBJ2-1. Germline V gene sequence: CDR1 DFQATT, CDR2 SNEGSKA (reference sequence). The CDR3 runs 13 residues. CDR3 sequence reads: CSARGKAVNEQFF.